The rows below give T cell receptor beta chains drawn from one sample of a study of cytomegalovirus exposure and HLA in healthy donors. Profiled with immunoSEQ multiplex PCR; TCRdb holds only in-frame clones, not every one. The sample comprises approximately 140,000 clones, roughly 86% of which are singletons, and roughly 0.5% rests with the top ten. Sequenced material: PBMCs. These receptors all stem from a woman aged 40-49 years in good health and CMV-seronegative. Both conserved end residues are part of each CDR3. Each record gives: V gene, clone size, J gene, D gene, CDR3 protein, CDR3 DNA. The D gene is left open where the match is weak. Clone size appears in some rows only: once, few, many, or a class for an expanded clone.

TRBV11-3	-	TRBJ1-2	-	CASSLDGPGLYGYTF	TGTGCCAGCAGCTTAGATGGCCCAGGGCTCTATGGCTACACCTTC
TRBV30	-	TRBJ2-5	TRBD2	CAWRRAGVGETQYF	TGTGCCTGGAGACGGGCGGGAGTAGGTGAGACCCAGTACTTC
TRBV7-9	-	TRBJ2-7	TRBD1	CSSSHGNYRDRGYEQYF	TGTTCCAGCAGCCACGGAAATTACCGGGACAGGGGCTACGAGCAGTACTTC
TRBV27	-	TRBJ2-1	-	CASSFRSYNEQFF	TGTGCCAGCAGTTTCCGGTCCTACAATGAGCAGTTCTTC
TRBV19	-	TRBJ1-1	-	CASSPGGGSAFF	TGTGCCAGTAGTCCCGGTGGGGGGTCGGCTTTCTTT
TRBV5-1	-	TRBJ2-1	-	CASSFEQGPPAYNEQFF	TGCGCCAGCAGCTTTGAACAGGGTCCCCCCGCATACAATGAGCAGTTCTTC
TRBV5-1	-	TRBJ2-3	-	CATQGAGATDTQYF	TGCGCCACCCAGGGTGCGGGGGCCACAGATACGCAGTATTTT
TRBV30	-	TRBJ2-7	-	CAWSVPFSGILSEQYF	TGTGCCTGGAGTGTACCTTTCTCAGGGATCTTAAGCGAGCAGTACTTC
TRBV7-3	-	TRBJ2-1	TRBD1	CASSSGTGRDEQFF	TGTGCCAGCAGCTCAGGGACAGGGAGGGATGAGCAGTTCTTC
TRBV5-1	-	TRBJ1-1	-	CASSLGGREAFF	TGCGCCAGCAGCTTGGGAGGTCGGGAAGCTTTCTTT
TRBV11-2	-	TRBJ1-6	-	CASSLVSGYSPLHF	TGTGCCAGCAGCTTAGTTTCAGGGTATTCACCCCTCCACTTT
TRBV28	-	TRBJ2-3	TRBD2	CASPTSGNLGKGTDTQYF	TGTGCCAGCCCGACTAGCGGGAACCTTGGGAAGGGCACAGATACGCAGTATTTT
TRBV29-1	-	TRBJ1-1	-	CSVAGIFTSSEAFF	TGCAGCGTCGCAGGGATCTTTACTTCCTCTGAAGCTTTCTTT
TRBV7-2	few	TRBJ1-1	-	CASSLGKKGVTEAFF	TGTGCCAGCAGCTTAGGTAAGAAGGGGGTCACTGAAGCTTTCTTT
TRBV6-5	-	TRBJ2-3	-	CASRERDTQYF	TGTGCCAGCAGGGAGCGGGATACGCAGTATTTT
TRBV11-3	-	TRBJ2-3	-	CASSAGASTDTQYF	TGTGCCAGCAGCGCGGGGGCTAGCACAGATACGCAGTATTTT
TRBV7-2	-	TRBJ2-5	TRBD1	CASSSPGTGQETQYF	TGTGCCAGCAGCTCCCCCGGGACAGGCCAAGAGACCCAGTACTTC
TRBV5-4	-	TRBJ2-7	TRBD1	CASSLGPLGGRYF	TGTGCCAGCAGCTTGGGCCCCCTAGGGGGCCGGTACTTC
TRBV19	-	TRBJ2-7	-	CATSSLSYEQYF	TGTGCCACCTCGTCTCTCTCCTACGAGCAGTACTTC